This TCR beta chain was profiled in a study of shared clonotypes between healthy human individuals. With ten immunoSEQ deep assay plates, unsorted PBMC DNA underwent sequencing. In the original analysis: Junction-only sequences produced by ImmunoSEQ had no quality scores, so filtering differed. TCRdb's copy holds only in-frame clones and misses some; the assay was immunoSEQ multiplex PCR. V and J calls and clone size are copied from that table; D and trimming were computed from the DNA. There are 450,000 to 500,000 clones in the sample; approximately 84% occur only once, and roughly 13% lies in the top ten. Germline CDR1 reads MNHEY; CDR2 reads SVGAGI. There are 12 residues in the CDR3. V dropped 7 bases and J dropped 8 bases, with 11 bases sitting between them.

The specimen sequenced was PBMCs. This clonotype was sampled from a woman aged 40 to 50 in good health. Some clones in this sample may be carry-over from other donors' samples. This rearrangement joins TRBV6-5 to TRBJ1-4; D unresolved. As DNA, the CDR3 is TGTGCCAGCACTCGGGTGGGGGAAAAACTGTTTTTT. Amino acid sequence: CASTRVGEKLFF.